This T cell receptor (beta chain) was found in a study of blood T cell repertoires in COVID-19. Looking at the study overall: T cells, B-cell-depleted T cells, or PBMCs provided the cDNA or gDNA that served as material.

Cohorts were assigned according to the clinical history that participants reported. Symptom resolution, clearance, or two negative PCRs marked donors in Cohort 3 as recovered. Original analysis: Reference gene primer amplification yielded estimated nucleated cell counts. The table came from immunoSEQ multiplex PCR; TCRdb's copy has only in-frame clones and leaves some out. D and trimming were read from the DNA, whereas the V and J calls and clone size are those reported in that table. The sample lists 150,000 or so clones, around four fifths occurring once. The source material was PBMCs or T cells enriched from blood (not recorded which). The sequence was collected from a woman in her 50s who had recovered from COVID-19.

CDR3 sequence (DNA): TGTGCCAGCAGCCGACGGCAGGGGGTCTACAATGAGCAGTTCTTC. Translation: CASSRRQGVYNEQFF. This chain connects TRBV28 to TRBJ2-1; TRBD1 aligns across 7 bases. The CDR3 covers 15 residues. V dropped 6 bases and J dropped 3; count of bases not matched to a gene: 8. Germline assignment: CDR1 MDHEN and CDR2 SYDVKM.